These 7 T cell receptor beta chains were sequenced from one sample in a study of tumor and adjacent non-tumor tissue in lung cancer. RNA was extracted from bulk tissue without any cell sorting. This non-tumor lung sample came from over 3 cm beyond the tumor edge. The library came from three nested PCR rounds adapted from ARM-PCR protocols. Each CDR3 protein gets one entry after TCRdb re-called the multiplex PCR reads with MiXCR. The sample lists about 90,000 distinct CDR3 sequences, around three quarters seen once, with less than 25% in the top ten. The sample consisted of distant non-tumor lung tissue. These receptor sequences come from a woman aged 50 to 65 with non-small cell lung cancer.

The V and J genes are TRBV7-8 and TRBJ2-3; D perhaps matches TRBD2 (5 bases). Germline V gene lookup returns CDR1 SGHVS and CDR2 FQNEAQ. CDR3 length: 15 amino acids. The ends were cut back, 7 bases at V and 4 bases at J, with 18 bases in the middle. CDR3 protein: CASNFGESIADTQYF. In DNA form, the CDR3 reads TGTGCCAGCAACTTCGGGGAGAGTATCGCAGATACGCAGTATTTT.

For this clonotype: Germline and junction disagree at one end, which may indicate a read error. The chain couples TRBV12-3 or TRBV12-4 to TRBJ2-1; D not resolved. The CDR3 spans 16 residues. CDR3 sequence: CGSCPGDVSSYNEQFF. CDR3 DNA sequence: TGTGGCAGCTGCCCTGGGGATGTCTCCTCCTACAATGAGCAGTTCTTC.

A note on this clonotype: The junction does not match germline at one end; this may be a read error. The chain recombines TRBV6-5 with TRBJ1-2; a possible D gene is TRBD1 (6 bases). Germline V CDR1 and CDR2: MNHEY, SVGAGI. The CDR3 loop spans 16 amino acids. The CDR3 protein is CASRNIILQGSYGYTF. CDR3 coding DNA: TGTGCTAGCAGAAACATTATACTGCAGGGGTCCTATGGCTACACCTTT.

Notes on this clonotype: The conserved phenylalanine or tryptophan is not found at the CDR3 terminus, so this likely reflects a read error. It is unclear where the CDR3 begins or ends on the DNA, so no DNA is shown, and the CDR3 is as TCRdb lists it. This chain's CDR3 is CASRREGFYTGELSV. This chain connects TRBV6-5 to TRBJ2-2; TRBD2 was called by the table and not checked on the DNA. Looked up from germline, CDR1 is MNHEY and CDR2 is SVGAGI. The CDR3 region is 15 residues in length, termini included.

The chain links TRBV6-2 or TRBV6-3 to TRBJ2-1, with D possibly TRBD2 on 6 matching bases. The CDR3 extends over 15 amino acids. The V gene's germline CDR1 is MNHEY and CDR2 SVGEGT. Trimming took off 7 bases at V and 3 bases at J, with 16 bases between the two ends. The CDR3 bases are TGTGCCAGCATGGGGAGTAGCGGACGCTACAATGAGCAGTTCTTC. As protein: CASMGSSGRYNEQFF.

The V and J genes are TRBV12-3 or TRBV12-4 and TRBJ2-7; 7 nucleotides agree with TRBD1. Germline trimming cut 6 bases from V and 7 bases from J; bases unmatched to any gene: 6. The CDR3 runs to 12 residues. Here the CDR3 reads CASRGQVYEQYF. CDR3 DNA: TGTGCCAGCAGAGGACAGGTCTATGAGCAGTACTTC.

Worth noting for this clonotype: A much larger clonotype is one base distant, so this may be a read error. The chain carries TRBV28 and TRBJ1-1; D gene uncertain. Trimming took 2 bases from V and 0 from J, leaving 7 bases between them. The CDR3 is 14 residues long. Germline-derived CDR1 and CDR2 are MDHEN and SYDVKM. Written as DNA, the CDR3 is TGTGCCAGCAGTTTAGAACAGATGAACACTGAAGCTTTCTTT. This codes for CASSLEQMNTEAFF.